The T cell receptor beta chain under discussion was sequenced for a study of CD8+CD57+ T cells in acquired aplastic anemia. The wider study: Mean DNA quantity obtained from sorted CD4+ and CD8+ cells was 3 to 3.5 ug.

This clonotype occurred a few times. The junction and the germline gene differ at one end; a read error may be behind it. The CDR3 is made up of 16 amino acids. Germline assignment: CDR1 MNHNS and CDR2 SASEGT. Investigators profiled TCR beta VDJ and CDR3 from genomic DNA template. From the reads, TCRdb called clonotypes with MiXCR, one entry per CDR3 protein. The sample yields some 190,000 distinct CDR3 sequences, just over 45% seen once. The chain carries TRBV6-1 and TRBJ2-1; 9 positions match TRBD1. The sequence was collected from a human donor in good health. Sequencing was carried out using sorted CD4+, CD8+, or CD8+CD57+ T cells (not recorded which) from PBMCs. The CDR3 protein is CAGSQGGTGLSNEQFF. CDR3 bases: TGTGCCGGCAGCCAGGGGGGGACAGGGTTGAGCAATGAGCAGTTCTTC.